Listed below are T cell receptor beta chains from one sample, sequenced in a study of blood T cells in healthy people across ages. TCRdb processed the 5' RACE reads anew with MiXCR; each CDR3 protein has one entry. The profile covers around 800,000 distinct CDR3 sequences, with roughly 60% appearing a single time and 28% taken by the ten largest. The sequencing input was blood. These TCRs come from a man aged 30-40 years in good health. Both conserved end residues are part of each CDR3. The D gene is left open where the match is weak. Clone size is stated in some rows and not others, as once, few, many or a class when expanded.

abundance: .
len: 14
d_gene: .
j_gene: TRBJ2-3
v_gene: TRBV6-6
CDR3aa: CASRTTGPTDTQYF
CDR3nt: TGTGCCAGCAGGACAACAGGACCCACAGATACGCAGTATTTT

abundance: few
len: 14
d_gene: .
j_gene: TRBJ2-7
v_gene: TRBV28
CDR3aa: CASSFPTDTYEQYF
CDR3nt: TGTGCCAGCAGTTTCCCGACAGATACCTACGAGCAGTACTTC

abundance: .
len: 16
d_gene: TRBD2
j_gene: TRBJ2-5
v_gene: TRBV4-1
CDR3aa: CASSQYSGGNQETQYF
CDR3nt: TGCGCCAGCAGCCAATATAGCGGGGGGAACCAAGAGACCCAGTACTTC

abundance: .
len: 16
d_gene: .
j_gene: TRBJ2-6
v_gene: TRBV20-1
CDR3aa: CSARTGTGSGANVLTF
CDR3nt: TGCAGTGCCCGTACAGGGACGGGGTCTGGGGCCAACGTCCTGACTTTC

abundance: .
len: 20
d_gene: TRBD2
j_gene: TRBJ2-5
v_gene: TRBV5-1
CDR3aa: CASSPQTGTSGGHFRETQYF
CDR3nt: TGCGCCAGCAGCCCCCAGACCGGGACTAGCGGGGGCCATTTTCGGGAGACCCAGTACTTC

abundance: .
len: 14
d_gene: .
j_gene: TRBJ1-2
v_gene: TRBV10-3
CDR3aa: CAISESADGYGYTF
CDR3nt: TGTGCCATCAGTGAGTCCGCGGACGGCTATGGCTACACCTTC

abundance: .
len: 15
d_gene: TRBD2
j_gene: TRBJ2-7
v_gene: TRBV6-5
CDR3aa: CASRTGLAVFYEQYF
CDR3nt: TGTGCCAGCAGAACGGGACTAGCGGTTTTCTACGAGCAGTACTTC

abundance: .
len: 17
d_gene: .
j_gene: TRBJ2-3
v_gene: TRBV4-2
CDR3aa: CASSQERVPVGTDTQYF
CDR3nt: TGTGCCAGCAGCCAAGAGAGAGTCCCCGTGGGCACAGATACGCAGTATTTT

abundance: few
len: 15
d_gene: .
j_gene: TRBJ1-5
v_gene: TRBV7-2
CDR3aa: CASSLRDLGNQPQHF
CDR3nt: TGTGCCAGCAGCTTACGTGACCTGGGCAATCAGCCCCAGCATTTT

abundance: once
len: 17
d_gene: .
j_gene: TRBJ2-3
v_gene: TRBV12-3/TRBV12-4
CDR3aa: CASTYRTVIDKRNTQYF
CDR3nt: TGTGCCAGCACTTATCGGACGGTGATAGATAAACGGAATACGCAGTATTTT

abundance: .
len: 13
d_gene: TRBD1
j_gene: TRBJ2-7
v_gene: TRBV27
CDR3aa: CASSWDRGGEQYF
CDR3nt: TGTGCCAGCAGCTGGGACAGGGGTGGCGAGCAGTACTTC

abundance: few
len: 11
d_gene: .
j_gene: TRBJ1-2
v_gene: TRBV6-2/TRBV6-3
CDR3aa: CASMRAKGYTF
CDR3nt: TGTGCCAGCATGAGGGCGAAAGGCTACACCTTC

abundance: few
len: 14
d_gene: .
j_gene: TRBJ2-5
v_gene: TRBV9
CDR3aa: CASSGTGGGETQYF
CDR3nt: TGTGCCAGCAGTGGAACAGGGGGGGGAGAGACCCAGTACTTC

abundance: few
len: 17
d_gene: TRBD1
j_gene: TRBJ2-2
v_gene: TRBV4-3
CDR3aa: CASSRTEQGGKTGELFF
CDR3nt: TGCGCCAGCAGCCGCACGGAACAGGGGGGAAAGACCGGGGAGCTGTTTTTT

abundance: .
len: 13
d_gene: .
j_gene: TRBJ2-1
v_gene: TRBV20-1
CDR3aa: CSANDRGADEQFF
CDR3nt: TGCAGTGCCAATGACCGGGGGGCAGATGAGCAGTTCTTC

abundance: .
len: 14
d_gene: .
j_gene: TRBJ2-7
v_gene: TRBV9
CDR3aa: CASSVGHSSYEQYF
CDR3nt: TGTGCCAGCAGCGTAGGACACAGCTCCTACGAGCAGTACTTC

abundance: few
len: 14
d_gene: TRBD1
j_gene: TRBJ2-1
v_gene: TRBV5-1
CDR3aa: CASSEGTGVNEQFF
CDR3nt: TGCGCCAGCAGCGAAGGGACAGGGGTCAATGAGCAGTTCTTC

abundance: .
len: 12
d_gene: .
j_gene: TRBJ1-6
v_gene: TRBV10-3
CDR3aa: CAIRDRDSPLHF
CDR3nt: TGTGCCATCAGGGACCGGGATTCACCCCTCCACTTT

abundance: once
len: 17
d_gene: TRBD2
j_gene: TRBJ2-1
v_gene: TRBV7-7
CDR3aa: CASSLAAAGGQYNEQFF
CDR3nt: TGTGCTAGCAGCTTAGCTGCAGCGGGGGGTCAATACAATGAGCAGTTCTTC

abundance: .
len: 14
d_gene: .
j_gene: TRBJ2-5
v_gene: TRBV9
CDR3aa: CASSVGASGETQYF
CDR3nt: TGTGCCAGCAGCGTAGGGGCCTCGGGGGAGACCCAGTACTTC

abundance: .
len: 15
d_gene: .
j_gene: TRBJ1-5
v_gene: TRBV10-3
CDR3aa: CAISPTADSNQPQHF
CDR3nt: TGTGCCATCAGTCCGACAGCGGATAGCAATCAGCCCCAGCATTTT

abundance: many
len: 19
d_gene: TRBD1
j_gene: TRBJ2-4
v_gene: TRBV28
CDR3aa: CASSPYLGTGVGGVYIQYF
CDR3nt: TGTGCCAGCAGTCCATACCTCGGGACAGGGGTTGGCGGGGTTTACATTCAGTACTTC

abundance: .
len: 16
d_gene: TRBD1
j_gene: TRBJ2-5
v_gene: TRBV6-5
CDR3aa: CASSYLYGQGTETQYF
CDR3nt: TGTGCCAGCAGTTACTTATATGGACAGGGGACAGAGACCCAGTACTTC

abundance: once
len: 13
d_gene: .
j_gene: TRBJ2-5
v_gene: TRBV3-1
CDR3aa: CVSSPRSQETQYF
CDR3nt: TGTGTCAGCAGCCCCCGATCACAAGAGACCCAGTACTTC

abundance: .
len: 14
d_gene: .
j_gene: TRBJ1-2
v_gene: TRBV4-3
CDR3aa: CASSQDSGGYGYTF
CDR3nt: TGTGCCAGCAGCCAAGATTCCGGGGGCTATGGCTACACCTTC

abundance: few
len: 16
d_gene: TRBD2
j_gene: TRBJ2-5
v_gene: TRBV9
CDR3aa: CASSLSKLAGDETQYF
CDR3nt: TGTGCCAGCAGCCTCTCGAAACTAGCGGGGGACGAGACCCAGTACTTC